These T cell receptor beta chains were read from a single sample in a study of cytomegalovirus exposure and HLA in healthy donors. Clones were read by immunoSEQ multiplex PCR, and TCRdb kept only the in-frame ones, dropping some. The data contain 65,000 to 95,000 clones, about 78% of them singletons. Sequenced sample: PBMCs. All receptors derive from a man over 45 in good health and CMV-seronegative. Both conserved end residues are part of each CDR3. The order of the fields is V gene, clone size, J gene, D gene, CDR3 DNA, CDR3 protein. The D gene is left open where the match is weak. The listing skips clone size in some rows; elsewhere it reads once, few, many or a size class.

TRBV18	.	TRBJ1-1	.	TGTGCCAGCTCACCAGGGCTGGGGGGGGACACTGAAGCTTTCTTT	CASSPGLGGDTEAFF
TRBV10-3	.	TRBJ2-7	TRBD1	TGTGCCATCAGTGAGTCGATAGATCAGGGGGCGATTTCGGGCGAGCAGTACTTC	CAISESIDQGAISGEQYF
TRBV5-1	.	TRBJ1-2	.	TGCGCCAGCAGCTTGGTACAGGGTAGTGGCTACACCTTC	CASSLVQGSGYTF
TRBV19	.	TRBJ2-2	TRBD1	TGTGCCAGTAGTATACGGCAGGGGGTAGGCGGGGAGCTGTTTTTT	CASSIRQGVGGELFF
TRBV2	.	TRBJ1-5	TRBD1	TGTGCCAGCGACCGGACAGGGGGGGATCAGCCCCAGCATTTT	CASDRTGGDQPQHF
TRBV7-2	few	TRBJ2-4	.	TGTGCCAGCAGCTCTAACTCCAAAAACATTCAGTACTTC	CASSSNSKNIQYF
TRBV29-1	.	TRBJ1-1	.	TGCAGCGTGGCCAGGGCGAACACTGAAGCTTTCTTT	CSVARANTEAFF
TRBV10-3	.	TRBJ1-1	.	TGTGCCATCAGCCCAACCGGGACAATGAACACTGAAGCTTTCTTT	CAISPTGTMNTEAFF
TRBV5-1	.	TRBJ1-4	TRBD1	TGCGCCACCCGAACAGGGGCCGCGGACAATGAAAAACTGTTTTTT	CATRTGAADNEKLFF
TRBV2	.	TRBJ2-7	TRBD2	TGTGCCTCCTCCCGAGGAGCGGGGGATTCCTACGAGCAGTACTTC	CASSRGAGDSYEQYF
TRBV19	.	TRBJ2-2	TRBD2	TGTGCCAGTAGCCCGAACGCCGCGGGACTAGCGGGGGGCACCGGGGAGCTGTTTTTT	CASSPNAAGLAGGTGELFF
TRBV7-9	few	TRBJ1-6	TRBD1	TGTGCCAGCAGCTGGGACAGCTATAATTCACCCCTCCACTTT	CASSWDSYNSPLHF